This is a list of T cell receptor beta chains from one sample in a study of blood T cell repertoires in COVID-19. Repertoires were generated with immunoSEQ multiplex PCR, while TCRdb's copy carries only in-frame clones and drops some. The table shows 140,000 or so clones, with 88% occurring only once. Sequences were obtained from peripheral blood. The receptors here all came from a human donor with COVID-19, enrolled during active disease. The donor label of this sample is uncertain. Both conserved end residues are part of each CDR3. A D gene is named only where the DNA matches it firmly. Only some rows state a clone size, as once, few, many or a class for expanded clones.

V	D	J	size	CDR3	DNA
TRBV24-1	-	TRBJ2-1	-	CATSDRGSSYNEQFF	TGTGCCACCAGTGATCGGGGTAGCTCCTACAATGAGCAGTTCTTC
TRBV3-1/TRBV3-2	-	TRBJ1-1	-	CASSLRTGPTEAFF	TGTGCCAGCAGCCTACGTACAGGGCCCACTGAAGCTTTCTTT
TRBV5-4	-	TRBJ2-3	once	CASSSETGSDTQYF	TGTGCCAGCAGCTCCGAAACGGGGTCGGATACGCAGTATTTT
TRBV19	-	TRBJ1-1	-	CASKFRTSQKGNTEAFF	TGTGCCAGTAAATTCCGGACATCTCAAAAGGGGAACACTGAAGCTTTCTTT
TRBV10-3	TRBD1	TRBJ1-2	-	CAIRLAQTGEDYGYTF	TGTGCCATCAGGCTTGCCCAGACAGGGGAGGACTATGGCTACACCTTC
TRBV6-5	-	TRBJ1-1	-	CASSTGGTEAFF	TGTGCCAGCAGTACAGGAGGGACTGAAGCTTTCTTT
TRBV30	-	TRBJ1-2	-	CAWSNLPSGGYGYTF	TGTGCCTGGAGTAACCTTCCCTCAGGAGGCTATGGCTACACCTTC
TRBV6-1	-	TRBJ1-5	few	CASSEGSRGQPQHF	TGTGCCAGCAGTGAAGGGAGCAGGGGCCAGCCCCAGCATTTT
TRBV20-1	-	TRBJ2-1	-	CSATEDEQFF	TGCAGTGCTACGGAGGATGAGCAGTTCTTC
TRBV3-1/TRBV3-2	-	TRBJ1-2	-	CASSQEGSGYTF	TGTGCCAGCAGCCAAGAGGGCAGTGGCTACACCTTC
TRBV3-1/TRBV3-2	-	TRBJ1-4	-	CASSPRQAGNEKLFF	TGTGCCAGCAGCCCTAGACAGGCCGGAAATGAAAAACTGTTTTTT
TRBV5-1	TRBD1	TRBJ1-4	-	CASTRQGTTNEKLFF	TGCGCCAGCACCAGACAGGGAACAACTAATGAAAAACTGTTTTTT
TRBV6-5	TRBD1	TRBJ1-1	-	CASRLTGGNTEAFF	TGTGCCAGCAGGCTGACAGGGGGCAACACTGAAGCTTTCTTT
TRBV5-1	TRBD1	TRBJ2-2	-	CASSSQGGNTGELFF	TGCGCCAGCAGCTCACAGGGGGGAAACACCGGGGAGCTGTTTTTT
TRBV30	-	TRBJ2-7	-	CAWISGGGGEQYF	TGTGCCTGGATTTCAGGGGGAGGCGGCGAGCAGTACTTC
TRBV6-6	TRBD1	TRBJ1-6	-	CASSRDRHNSPLHF	TGTGCCAGCAGCCGGGACAGGCATAATTCACCCCTCCACTTT
TRBV2	TRBD1	TRBJ1-5	-	CASSAGGQPQHF	TGTGCCAGCAGTGCAGGGGGTCAGCCCCAGCATTTT
TRBV7-2	-	TRBJ2-5	-	CASSPRAGWETQYF	TGTGCCAGCAGCCCCCGCGCAGGGTGGGAGACCCAGTACTTC
TRBV27	TRBD1	TRBJ1-5	-	CATRQGGQPQHF	TGTGCCACCCGACAGGGTGGACAGCCCCAGCATTTT
TRBV5-4	TRBD1	TRBJ2-7	-	CASSLGDRGHEQYF	TGTGCCAGCAGCTTGGGGGACAGGGGCCACGAGCAGTACTTC
TRBV14	TRBD1	TRBJ2-3	-	CASSRRDRGSDTQYF	TGTGCCAGCAGCCGCCGGGACAGGGGGTCAGATACGCAGTATTTT
TRBV6-5	TRBD1	TRBJ1-5	-	CASSYGQVDQPQHF	TGTGCCAGCAGTTACGGACAGGTAGATCAGCCCCAGCATTTT
TRBV15	TRBD1	TRBJ1-2	-	CATSRDRTGDEGYTF	TGTGCCACCAGCAGAGATCGGACAGGGGATGAAGGCTACACCTTC
TRBV6-5	TRBD1	TRBJ1-2	-	CASRDRDRGYGYTF	TGTGCCAGCAGAGACCGGGACAGGGGCTACGGCTACACCTTC
TRBV14	-	TRBJ2-7	-	CASSQLGEYEQYF	TGTGCCAGCAGCCAGTTAGGAGAATACGAGCAGTACTTC
TRBV12-1	-	TRBJ2-2	-	CASSFGRTGWLTGELFF	TGTGCCAGCAGCTTTGGGCGGACAGGATGGTTAACCGGGGAGCTGTTTTTT
TRBV19	-	TRBJ2-1	few	CASSIRTTYNEQFF	TGTGCCAGTAGTATCAGGACTACTTACAATGAGCAGTTCTTC
TRBV20-1	-	TRBJ1-2	-	CSASRGWDGYTF	TGCAGTGCTAGTCGGGGGTGGGATGGCTACACCTTC
TRBV6-5	-	TRBJ1-5	-	CASSLLGGAGQPQHF	TGTGCCAGCAGTTTACTGGGGGGGGCCGGTCAGCCCCAGCATTTT
TRBV3-1/TRBV3-2	TRBD2	TRBJ2-3	-	CASSLTSGSTDTQYF	TGTGCCAGCAGCCTTACTAGCGGTAGCACAGATACGCAGTATTTT
TRBV18	-	TRBJ2-1	once	CASSTGKGLNEQFF	TGTGCCAGCTCAACAGGGAAGGGTCTGAATGAGCAGTTCTTC
TRBV7-9	TRBD2	TRBJ2-7	once	CASSLSGMRHEQYF	TGTGCCAGCAGCTTAAGCGGGATGCGGCACGAGCAGTACTTC
TRBV29-1	-	TRBJ1-2	-	CSVGGVPDGGYTF	TGCAGCGTTGGGGGGGTCCCTGACGGTGGCTACACCTTC
TRBV9	-	TRBJ2-5	-	CASSVAVKETQYF	TGTGCCAGCAGCGTAGCGGTGAAAGAGACCCAGTACTTC
TRBV13	TRBD1	TRBJ1-6	few	CASSSGRGQYNSPLHF	TGTGCCAGCAGCAGTGGCAGGGGGCAATATAATTCACCCCTCCACTTT
TRBV3-1/TRBV3-2	TRBD1	TRBJ1-3	-	CASSQLPDRGNTIYF	TGTGCCAGCAGCCAGCTCCCGGACAGGGGTAACACCATATATTTT
TRBV7-9	-	TRBJ1-1	-	CASSLGQNTEAFF	TGTGCCAGCAGCTTGGGACAGAACACTGAAGCTTTCTTT
TRBV18	TRBD1	TRBJ1-2	-	CASSPDRTGGNYGYTF	TGTGCCAGCTCACCAGACAGGACAGGGGGCAACTATGGCTACACCTTC
TRBV13	-	TRBJ2-7	-	CASTVGGAPYEQYF	TGTGCCAGCACGGTAGGCGGGGCCCCCTACGAGCAGTACTTC